The rows below give T cell receptor beta chains drawn from one sample of a study of blood T cell repertoires in COVID-19. The table came from immunoSEQ multiplex PCR; TCRdb's copy has only in-frame clones and leaves some out. The profile shows under 200,000 clones, approximately 90% of them singletons. The material sequenced was peripheral blood. These receptors originate from a middle-aged man who had recovered from COVID-19. Each CDR3 is given without its conserved first and last residue.

v_call	j_call	cdr3_aa
TRBV3-1/TRBV3-2	TRBJ1-4	ASSQGTVVATNEKLF
TRBV5-6	TRBJ1-1	ASSLTGPNTEAF
TRBV19	TRBJ1-5	ASSTGARSNQPQH
TRBV4-2	TRBJ1-5	ASSLSVYSNQPQH
TRBV7-9	TRBJ2-7	AADGGIHSYEQY
TRBV27	TRBJ1-4	ASSFFSATNEKLF
TRBV2	TRBJ2-2	ASRVAVGGATGELF
TRBV2	TRBJ2-1	ASSAQSVNEQF
TRBV20-1	TRBJ2-2	SAGETGELF
TRBV19	TRBJ2-3	ASSTGLAPTQY
TRBV2	TRBJ1-1	ASSALRGRNTEAF
TRBV3-1/TRBV3-2	TRBJ2-7	ASSRNTGPYEQY
TRBV13	TRBJ2-3	ASSLGTSGRTSTDTQY
TRBV5-4	TRBJ2-7	ASSSPSGSYEQY
TRBV7-2	TRBJ2-1	ASSLDMGQGDNEQF
TRBV7-8	TRBJ2-5	ASSPGGLETQY
TRBV2	TRBJ2-5	ASSETGTSGFYYQEPQY
TRBV5-1	TRBJ2-7	ASSSQGANYEQY
TRBV28	TRBJ2-7	ASSFRTGGSYEQY
TRBV19	TRBJ1-1	ASSKGRASTEAF
TRBV3-1/TRBV3-2	TRBJ2-5	ASSQDRGRGETQY
TRBV5-6	TRBJ1-1	ASSLAAEFNTEAF
TRBV10-2	TRBJ2-7	ATATGGGEQY
TRBV4-1	TRBJ1-6	ASSQERTGNNSPLH
TRBV4-3	TRBJ2-7	ASSQEGTVSYEQY
TRBV19	TRBJ2-7	ASSIGTGKPYEQY
TRBV5-1	TRBJ2-1	ASSFPSSYNEQF
TRBV28	TRBJ2-2	ASSPGANTGELF
TRBV5-4	TRBJ2-1	ASSLPTRQQF
TRBV4-3	TRBJ2-1	ASSQTQGGEQF
TRBV28	TRBJ2-3	ASSLWASGADTQY
TRBV18	TRBJ1-1	ASSPGTGVNTEAF
TRBV19	TRBJ2-5	ASSRRGHPQETQY
TRBV28	TRBJ1-4	ASEISGGGGKLF
TRBV7-2	TRBJ2-7	ASSLAGTGLYEQY
TRBV30	TRBJ2-3	AWSLGGTGPDTQY
TRBV10-1	TRBJ1-1	ASSESRQGEAF
TRBV3-1/TRBV3-2	TRBJ1-1	ASSHYATGGAEAF
TRBV9	TRBJ2-2	ASSVKTQGGLTGELF
TRBV3-1/TRBV3-2	TRBJ2-3	ASNHQAGGLRRDTDTQY
TRBV14	TRBJ2-5	ASSRNRGREETQY
TRBV5-1	TRBJ2-1	ASSWGGQGRYNEQF
TRBV27	TRBJ2-7	ASPGQGIYEQY
TRBV9	TRBJ2-1	ASSGGTSVYNEQF
TRBV18	TRBJ1-1	ASSLRQGEAF
TRBV18	TRBJ2-5	ASSPRLNRGDQETQY
TRBV11-2	TRBJ1-1	ASSLVTGVEAF
TRBV2	TRBJ2-7	ASSDLAQGAGEQY
TRBV18	TRBJ1-5	ASSPEAGTGGRQPQH
TRBV6-5	TRBJ2-1	ASTVAGVYNEQF
TRBV19	TRBJ2-4	ASSAGQSIAKNIQY
TRBV7-2	TRBJ2-1	ASSLGGGSYNEQF
TRBV6-1	TRBJ2-5	ASSEALLAGGEETQY
TRBV24-1	TRBJ2-3	ATSDPSGGNTDTQY
TRBV2	TRBJ2-1	ASSFTGGDEQF